The present TCR beta chain was sequenced within a study of OX40 agonist ivuxolimab in advanced cancers. Regarding the research as a whole: The costimulatory receptor OX40 (CD134) was targeted by ivuxolimab, a fully human IgG2 agonistic monoclonal antibody. Intravenous ivuxolimab was administered to patients every 2 weeks at six dose levels: 0.01, 0.1, 0.3, 1.5, 3 and 10 mg/kg. Of the roughly 50 dose-escalation patients, hepatocellular carcinoma was present in 19, melanoma in some 15, renal cell carcinoma in 9 and head and neck cancer in 9. The paper covers the monotherapy dose-escalation part of the phase I ivuxolimab trial, which included N ≈ 57 patients. Peripheral TCRbeta sequencing was intended to test whether TCR sequence diversity was altered and clonal T-cell expansion was caused by ivuxolimab. A male proportion of roughly 80% and a mean age of around 60 years, ranging from roughly 23 to 85, were recorded for the dose-escalation cohort. Patients were allowed to have had prior anti-PD-1, anti-PD-L1 or anti-CTLA-4 therapy, and 40% to 45% of the dose-escalation patients had previously received checkpoint inhibitors. Partial responses were achieved by three dose-escalation patients, of whom one had hepatocellular carcinoma and two had cutaneous melanoma. Paper-wide results and their limitations: On average, CD8+ T cells showed more expanded clones than CD4+ T cells after ivuxolimab. In the 0.1-3.0 mg/kg groups, partial responders had among the lowest normalized peripheral clonal expansion, particularly in CD8+ T cells. The antigen specificity of the peripheral T cells that underwent clonal expansion was not determined. Clonal expansion of both CD4+ and CD8+ blood T cells was observed from baseline to week 6 at doses 0.1 to 3.0 mg/kg. Low levels of normalized T-cell clonal expansion were also seen in some nonresponding patients.

Of note for this clone: Its binding antigen is unknown. The input lacks base qualities; no much larger clone sits a single base away.

Genomic DNA was isolated from the sorted cells so that the TCRbeta CDR3 region could be sequenced. The immunoSEQ Assay was used to sequence the TCRbeta CDR3 regions. TCRdb limited this immuneACCESS table to in-frame rearrangements with V and J called. A share of clones is missing; checked studies link under half to unresolved V genes, and the rest is unexplained. Present in this sample are around 79,000 clones, about 91% of which were seen just once. Together, the top ten hold over 2% of the sample. The trial excluded patients who had a history of autoimmune disease or were on systemic immunosuppression. Peripheral blood for TCR sequencing was collected from all dose cohorts at baseline, on cycle 4 day 1, and on cycle 7 day 1. Samples came from an open-label, multicenter, first-in-human phase I dose-escalation trial of ivuxolimab. Adults with locally advanced or metastatic head and neck squamous cell, hepatocellular, melanoma or renal cell carcinoma were enrolled in the trial. Before TCR sequencing, CD4+ and CD8+ T cells were separately sorted from peripheral blood.

V sheds 7 bases and J sheds 1 base, leaving 13 bases between their ends. Via the germline V gene (reference sequence), CDR1 is LNHDA and CDR2 SQIVND. Its CDR3 holds 14 amino acids, cysteine through phenylalanine. Only the CDR3 DNA is retained, 42 bases long and in frame from the first base. The chain is assembled from TRBV19 and TRBJ1-2, with the identity of the D gene unclear. The TCR originated in an adult with an advanced solid tumor such as melanoma, head and neck, liver or kidney cancer. The source was CD4+ or CD8+ T cells sorted from blood, collected in a trial of the OX40 agonist ivuxolimab. The nucleotides are TGTGCCAGTACCCCCGGGTCGTATAACTATGGCTACACCTTC. Translation gives CASTPGSYNYGYTF.